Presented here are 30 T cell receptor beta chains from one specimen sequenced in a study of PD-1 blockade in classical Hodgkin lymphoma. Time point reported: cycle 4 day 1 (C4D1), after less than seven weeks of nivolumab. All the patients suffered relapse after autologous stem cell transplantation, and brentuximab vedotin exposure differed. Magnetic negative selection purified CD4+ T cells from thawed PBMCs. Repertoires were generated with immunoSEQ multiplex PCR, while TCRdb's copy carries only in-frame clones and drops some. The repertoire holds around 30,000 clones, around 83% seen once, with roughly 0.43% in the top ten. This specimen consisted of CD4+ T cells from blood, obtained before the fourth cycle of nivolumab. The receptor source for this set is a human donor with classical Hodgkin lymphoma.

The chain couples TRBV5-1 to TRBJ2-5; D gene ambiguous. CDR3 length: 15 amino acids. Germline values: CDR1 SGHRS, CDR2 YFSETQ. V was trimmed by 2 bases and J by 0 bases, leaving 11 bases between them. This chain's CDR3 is CASSFKDGYQETQYF. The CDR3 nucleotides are TGCGCCAGCAGCTTTAAGGACGGGTACCAAGAGACCCAGTACTTC.

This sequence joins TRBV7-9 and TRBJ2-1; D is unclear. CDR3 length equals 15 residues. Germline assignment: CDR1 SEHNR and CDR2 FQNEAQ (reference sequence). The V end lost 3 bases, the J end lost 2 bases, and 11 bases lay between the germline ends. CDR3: CASSFTPVPYNEQFF. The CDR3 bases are TGTGCCAGCAGCTTCACTCCGGTTCCCTACAATGAGCAGTTCTTC.

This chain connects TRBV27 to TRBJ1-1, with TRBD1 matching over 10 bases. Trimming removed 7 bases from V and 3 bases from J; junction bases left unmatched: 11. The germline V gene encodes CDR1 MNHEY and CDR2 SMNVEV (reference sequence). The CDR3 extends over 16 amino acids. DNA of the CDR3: TGTGCCAGCACTCGACAGGGGGCCAAAGTTGACACTGAAGCTTTCTTT. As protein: CASTRQGAKVDTEAFF.

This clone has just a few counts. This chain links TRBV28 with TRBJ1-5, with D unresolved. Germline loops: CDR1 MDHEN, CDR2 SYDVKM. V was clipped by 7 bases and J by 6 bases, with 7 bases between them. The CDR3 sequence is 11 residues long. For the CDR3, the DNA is TGTGCCAGCAAGGCAGGTCAGCCCCAGCATTTT. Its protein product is CASKAGQPQHF.

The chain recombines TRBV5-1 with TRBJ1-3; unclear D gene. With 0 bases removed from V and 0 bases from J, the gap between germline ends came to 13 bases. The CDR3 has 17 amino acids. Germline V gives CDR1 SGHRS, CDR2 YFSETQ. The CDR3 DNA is TGCGCCAGCAGCTTGGAGTTATTGGCGGGCTCTGGAAACACCATATATTTT. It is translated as CASSLELLAGSGNTIYF.

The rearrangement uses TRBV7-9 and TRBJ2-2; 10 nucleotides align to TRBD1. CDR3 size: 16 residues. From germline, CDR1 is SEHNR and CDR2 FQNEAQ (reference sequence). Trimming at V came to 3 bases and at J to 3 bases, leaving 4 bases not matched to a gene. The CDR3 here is CASSLGQGRDTGELFF. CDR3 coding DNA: TGTGCCAGCAGCTTGGGACAGGGGCGGGACACCGGGGAGCTGTTTTTT.

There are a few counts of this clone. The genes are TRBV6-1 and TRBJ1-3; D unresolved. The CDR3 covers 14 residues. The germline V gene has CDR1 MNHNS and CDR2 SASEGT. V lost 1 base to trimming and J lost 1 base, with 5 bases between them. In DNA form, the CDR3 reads TGTGCCAGCAGTGAAGGGGGTTCTGGAAACACCATATATTTT. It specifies CASSEGGSGNTIYF.

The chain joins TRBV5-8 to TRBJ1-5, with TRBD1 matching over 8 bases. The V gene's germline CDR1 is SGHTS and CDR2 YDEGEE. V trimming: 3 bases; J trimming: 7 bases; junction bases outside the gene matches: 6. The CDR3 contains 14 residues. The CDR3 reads CASSSGQGRQPQHF. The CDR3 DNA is TGTGCCAGCAGCTCCGGACAGGGTAGGCAGCCCCAGCATTTT.

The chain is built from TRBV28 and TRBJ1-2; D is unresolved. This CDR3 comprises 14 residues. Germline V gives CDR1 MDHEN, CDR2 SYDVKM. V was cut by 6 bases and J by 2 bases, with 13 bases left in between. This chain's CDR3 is CASSAPLFNYGYTF. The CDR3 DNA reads TGTGCCAGCAGCGCACCCTTGTTCAACTATGGCTACACCTTC.

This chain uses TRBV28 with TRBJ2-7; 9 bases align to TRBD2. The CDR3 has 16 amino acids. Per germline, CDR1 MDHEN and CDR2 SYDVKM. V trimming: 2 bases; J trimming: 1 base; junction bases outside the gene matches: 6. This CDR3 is CASSLLWREGSYEQYF. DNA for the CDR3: TGTGCCAGCAGTTTACTTTGGCGGGAGGGTTCCTACGAGCAGTACTTC.

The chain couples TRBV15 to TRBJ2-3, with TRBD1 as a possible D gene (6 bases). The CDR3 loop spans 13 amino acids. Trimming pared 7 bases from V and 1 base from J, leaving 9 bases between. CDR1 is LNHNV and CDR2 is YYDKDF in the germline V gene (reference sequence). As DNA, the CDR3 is TGTGCCACCACGACAGGAGGCACAGATACGCAGTATTTT. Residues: CATTTGGTDTQYF.

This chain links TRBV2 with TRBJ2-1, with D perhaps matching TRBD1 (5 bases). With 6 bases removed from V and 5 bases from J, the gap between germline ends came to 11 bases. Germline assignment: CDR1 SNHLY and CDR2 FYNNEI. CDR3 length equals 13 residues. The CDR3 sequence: CASRGLGHNEQFF. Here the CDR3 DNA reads TGTGCCAGCAGGGGCCTGGGGCACAATGAGCAGTTCTTC.

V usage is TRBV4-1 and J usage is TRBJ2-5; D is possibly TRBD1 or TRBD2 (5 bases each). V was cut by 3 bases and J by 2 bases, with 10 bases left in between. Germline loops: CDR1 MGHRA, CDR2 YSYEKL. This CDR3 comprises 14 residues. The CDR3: CASSQSGRQETQYF. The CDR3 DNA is TGCGCCAGCAGCCAGTCGGGACGGCAAGAGACCCAGTACTTC.

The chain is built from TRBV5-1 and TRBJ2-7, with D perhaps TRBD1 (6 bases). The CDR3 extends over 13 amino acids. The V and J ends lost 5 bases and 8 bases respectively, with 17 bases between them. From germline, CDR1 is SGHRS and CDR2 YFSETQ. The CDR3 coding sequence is TGCGCCAGCAGTTATCAACAACAGGGCCAGCAGTACTTC. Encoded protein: CASSYQQQGQQYF.

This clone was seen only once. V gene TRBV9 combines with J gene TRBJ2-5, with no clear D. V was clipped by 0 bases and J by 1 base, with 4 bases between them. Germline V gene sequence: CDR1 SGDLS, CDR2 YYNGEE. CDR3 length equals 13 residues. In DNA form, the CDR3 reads TGTGCCAGCAGCGTAGAGGCCCAAGAGACCCAGTACTTC. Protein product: CASSVEAQETQYF.

The CDR3 DNA reads TGTGCCAGTACCGTCTTTGGACTAGCGGGGGGGTACGAGCAGTACTTC. This gives the protein CASTVFGLAGGYEQYF. This chain joins TRBV6-6 and TRBJ2-7, with 15 bases that match TRBD2. CDR1 is MNHNY, CDR2 SVGAGI, per germline (reference sequence). Unmatched junction bases numbered 10, after V lost 9 bases and J lost 4 bases. The CDR3 has 16 residues.

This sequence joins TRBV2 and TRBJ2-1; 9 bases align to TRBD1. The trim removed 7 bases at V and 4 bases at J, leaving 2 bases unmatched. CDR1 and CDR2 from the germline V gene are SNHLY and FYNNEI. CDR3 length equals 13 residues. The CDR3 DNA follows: TGTGCCAGCACGGGACAGGGATACAATGAGCAGTTCTTC. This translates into CASTGQGYNEQFF.

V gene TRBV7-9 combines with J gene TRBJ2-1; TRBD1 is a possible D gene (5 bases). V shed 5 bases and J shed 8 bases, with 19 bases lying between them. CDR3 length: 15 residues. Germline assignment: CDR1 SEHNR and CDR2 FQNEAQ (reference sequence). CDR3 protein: CASSEGSGRVHEQFF. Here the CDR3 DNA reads TGTGCCAGCAGCGAAGGGTCGGGCAGGGTTCATGAGCAGTTCTTC.

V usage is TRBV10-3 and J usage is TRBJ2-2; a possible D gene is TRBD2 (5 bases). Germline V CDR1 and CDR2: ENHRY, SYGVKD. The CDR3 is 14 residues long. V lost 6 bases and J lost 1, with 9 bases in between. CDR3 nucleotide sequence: TGTGCCATCAGCCATAGCGTGAACACCGGGGAGCTGTTTTTT. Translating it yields CAISHSVNTGELFF.

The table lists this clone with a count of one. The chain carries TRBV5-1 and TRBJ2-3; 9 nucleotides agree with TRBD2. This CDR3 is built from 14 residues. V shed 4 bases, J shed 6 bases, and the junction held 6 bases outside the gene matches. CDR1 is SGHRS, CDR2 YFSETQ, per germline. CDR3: CASSLGTSKDTQYF. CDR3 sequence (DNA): TGCGCCAGCAGCCTGGGGACTAGCAAGGATACGCAGTATTTT.

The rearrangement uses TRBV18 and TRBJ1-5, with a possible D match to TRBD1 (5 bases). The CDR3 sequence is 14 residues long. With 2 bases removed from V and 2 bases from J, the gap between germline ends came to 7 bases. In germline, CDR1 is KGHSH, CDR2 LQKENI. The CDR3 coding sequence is TGTGCCAGCTCACCAAGGGGCCGCAATCAGCCCCAGCATTTT. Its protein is CASSPRGRNQPQHF.

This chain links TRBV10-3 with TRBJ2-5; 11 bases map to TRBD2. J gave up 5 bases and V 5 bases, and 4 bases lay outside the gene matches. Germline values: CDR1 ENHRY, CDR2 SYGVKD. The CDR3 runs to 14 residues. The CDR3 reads CAISFASGGETQYF. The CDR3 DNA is TGTGCCATCAGTTTTGCTAGCGGGGGGGAGACCCAGTACTTC.

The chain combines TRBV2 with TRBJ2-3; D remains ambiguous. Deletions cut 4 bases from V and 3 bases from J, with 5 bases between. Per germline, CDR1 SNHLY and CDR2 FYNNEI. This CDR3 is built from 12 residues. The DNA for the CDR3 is TGTGCCAGCAGTGGGGTGACAGATACGCAGTATTTT. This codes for CASSGVTDTQYF.

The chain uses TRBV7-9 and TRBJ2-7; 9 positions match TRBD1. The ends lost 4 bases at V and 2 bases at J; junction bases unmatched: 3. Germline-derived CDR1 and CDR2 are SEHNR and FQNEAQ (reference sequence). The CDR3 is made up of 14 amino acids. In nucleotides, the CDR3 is TGTGCCAGCAGCTCCGGGACAGGGACCTACGAGCAGTACTTC. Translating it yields CASSSGTGTYEQYF. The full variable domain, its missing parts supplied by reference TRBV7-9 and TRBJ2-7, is DTGVSQNPRHKITKRGQNVTFRCDPISEHNRLYWYRQTLGQGPEFLTYFQNEAQLEKSRLLSDRFSAERPKGSFSTLEIQRTEQGDSAMYLCASSSGTGTYEQYFGPGTRLTVT.

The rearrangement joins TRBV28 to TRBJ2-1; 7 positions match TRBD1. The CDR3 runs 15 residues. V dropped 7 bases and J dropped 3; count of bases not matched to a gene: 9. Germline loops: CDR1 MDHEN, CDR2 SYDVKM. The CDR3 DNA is TGTGCCAGCACCCCTCCCGGGACAGTCTACAATGAGCAGTTCTTC. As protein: CASTPPGTVYNEQFF.

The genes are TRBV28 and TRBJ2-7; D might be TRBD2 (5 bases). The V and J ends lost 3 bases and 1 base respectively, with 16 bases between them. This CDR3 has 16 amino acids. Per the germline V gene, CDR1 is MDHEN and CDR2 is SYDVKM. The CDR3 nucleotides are TGTGCCAGCAGTTTTGAGGGTTTAGCGAGATCCTACGAGCAGTACTTC. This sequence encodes CASSFEGLARSYEQYF.

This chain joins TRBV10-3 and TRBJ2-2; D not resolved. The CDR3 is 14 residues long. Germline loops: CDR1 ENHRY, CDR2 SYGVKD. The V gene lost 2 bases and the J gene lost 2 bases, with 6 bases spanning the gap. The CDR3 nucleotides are TGTGCCATCAGTGAGGCGGCTAACACCGGGGAGCTGTTTTTT. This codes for CAISEAANTGELFF.

CDR3 region: CASSLEGPYGYTF. The CDR3 coding sequence is TGCGCCAGCAGCTTGGAAGGTCCCTATGGCTACACCTTC. V gene TRBV5-1 combines with J gene TRBJ1-2; D unresolved. The CDR3 is made up of 13 amino acids. Trimming left V 0 bases short and J 4 bases short, with 7 bases between. Germline V gene data show CDR1 as SGHRS and CDR2 as YFSETQ.

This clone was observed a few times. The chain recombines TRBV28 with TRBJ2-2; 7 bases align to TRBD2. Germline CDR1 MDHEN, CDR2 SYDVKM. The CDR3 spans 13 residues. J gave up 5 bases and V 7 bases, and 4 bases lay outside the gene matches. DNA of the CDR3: TGTGCCAGCAAAAGGGGAGGGACCGGGGAGCTGTTTTTT. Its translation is CASKRGGTGELFF.

The DNA for the CDR3 is TGTGCCACCAGCAGAGGCGAGGTCTACGAGCAGTACTTC. Translating gives CATSRGEVYEQYF. The J gene is TRBJ2-7, the V gene TRBV15, with D unresolved. Trimming cost V 1 base and J 3 bases, with 7 bases left between them. The CDR3 extends over 13 amino acids. Germline V gene sequence: CDR1 LNHNV, CDR2 YYDKDF (reference sequence).